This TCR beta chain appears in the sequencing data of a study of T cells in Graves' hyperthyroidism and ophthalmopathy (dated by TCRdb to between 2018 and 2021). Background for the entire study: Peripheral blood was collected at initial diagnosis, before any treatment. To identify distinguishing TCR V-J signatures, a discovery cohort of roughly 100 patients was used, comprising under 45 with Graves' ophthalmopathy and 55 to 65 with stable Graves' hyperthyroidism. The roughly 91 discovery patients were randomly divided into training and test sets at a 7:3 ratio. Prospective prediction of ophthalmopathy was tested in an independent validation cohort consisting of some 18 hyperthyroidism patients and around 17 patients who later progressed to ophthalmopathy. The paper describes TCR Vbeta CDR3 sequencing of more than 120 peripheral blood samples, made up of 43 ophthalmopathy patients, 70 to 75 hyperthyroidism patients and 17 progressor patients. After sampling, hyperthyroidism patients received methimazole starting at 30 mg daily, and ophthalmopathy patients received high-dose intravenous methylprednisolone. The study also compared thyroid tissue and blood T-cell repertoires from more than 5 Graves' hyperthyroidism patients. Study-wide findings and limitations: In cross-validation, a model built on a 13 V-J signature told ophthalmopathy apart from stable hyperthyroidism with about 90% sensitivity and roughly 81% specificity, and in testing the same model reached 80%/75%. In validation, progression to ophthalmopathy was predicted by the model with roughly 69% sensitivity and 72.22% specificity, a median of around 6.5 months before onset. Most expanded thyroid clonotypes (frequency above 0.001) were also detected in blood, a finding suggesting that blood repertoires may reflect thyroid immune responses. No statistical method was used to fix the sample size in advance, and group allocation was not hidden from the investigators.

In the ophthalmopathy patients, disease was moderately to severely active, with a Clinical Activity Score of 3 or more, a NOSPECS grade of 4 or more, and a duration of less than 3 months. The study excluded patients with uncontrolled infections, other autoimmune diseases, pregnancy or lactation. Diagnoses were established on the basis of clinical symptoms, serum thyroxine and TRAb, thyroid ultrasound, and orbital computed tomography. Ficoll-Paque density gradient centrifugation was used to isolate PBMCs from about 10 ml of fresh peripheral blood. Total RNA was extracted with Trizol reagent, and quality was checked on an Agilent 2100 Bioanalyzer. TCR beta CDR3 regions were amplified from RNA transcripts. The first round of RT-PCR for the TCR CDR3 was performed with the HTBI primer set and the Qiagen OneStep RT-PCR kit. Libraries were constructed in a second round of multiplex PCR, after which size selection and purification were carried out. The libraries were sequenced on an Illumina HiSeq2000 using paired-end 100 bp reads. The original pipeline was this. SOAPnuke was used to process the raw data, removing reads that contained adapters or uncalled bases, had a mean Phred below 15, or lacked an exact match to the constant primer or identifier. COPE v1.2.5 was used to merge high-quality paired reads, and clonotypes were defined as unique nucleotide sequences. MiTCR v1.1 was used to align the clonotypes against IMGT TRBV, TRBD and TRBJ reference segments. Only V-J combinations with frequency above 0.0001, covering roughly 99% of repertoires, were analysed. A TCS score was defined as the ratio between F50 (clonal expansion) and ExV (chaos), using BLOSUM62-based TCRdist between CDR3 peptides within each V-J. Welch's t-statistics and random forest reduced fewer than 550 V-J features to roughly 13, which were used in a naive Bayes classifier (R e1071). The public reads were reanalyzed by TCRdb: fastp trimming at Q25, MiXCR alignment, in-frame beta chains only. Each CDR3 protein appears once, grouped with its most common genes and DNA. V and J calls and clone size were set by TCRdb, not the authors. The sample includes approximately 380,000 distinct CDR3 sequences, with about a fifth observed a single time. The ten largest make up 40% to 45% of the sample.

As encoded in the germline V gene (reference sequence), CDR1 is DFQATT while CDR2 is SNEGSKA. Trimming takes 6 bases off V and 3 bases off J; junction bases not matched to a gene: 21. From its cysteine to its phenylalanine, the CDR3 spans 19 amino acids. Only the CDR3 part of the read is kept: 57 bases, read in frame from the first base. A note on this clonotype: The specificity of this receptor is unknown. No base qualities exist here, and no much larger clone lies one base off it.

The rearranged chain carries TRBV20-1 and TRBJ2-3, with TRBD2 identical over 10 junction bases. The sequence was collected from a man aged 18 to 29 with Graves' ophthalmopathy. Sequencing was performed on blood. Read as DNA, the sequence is TGCAGTGCAAAGCTAGTATTCGGGGCTAGCGGGGGAGAAACAGATACGCAGTATTTT. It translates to CSAKLVFGASGGETDTQYF.